This T cell receptor (beta chain) was identified during a study of blood T cell repertoires in COVID-19. Profiled with immunoSEQ multiplex PCR; TCRdb holds only in-frame clones, not every one. The data contain around 250,000 clones, 83% of them singletons. The germline V gene has CDR1 WNHNN and CDR2 SYGVQD (reference sequence). The ends were cut back, 6 bases at V and 2 bases at J, with 10 bases in the middle. CDR3 length equals 14 residues. The count of this clone is one. This sequence was found in a man aged 35 to 55 with active or convalescent COVID-19. What was sequenced was peripheral blood. The chain couples TRBV10-1 to TRBJ2-2, with D possibly matching TRBD1 (6 bases). The chain's CDR3 is CASRPGHNTGELFF. The CDR3 DNA sequence: TGCGCCAGCAGGCCGGGACACAACACCGGGGAGCTGTTTTTT.